The sample holds a few counts of the clone carrying this T cell receptor (beta chain). Per germline, CDR1 MNHNS and CDR2 SASEGT. Losses at the gene ends were 8 bases for V and 4 bases for J; bases not matched to a gene: 11. CDR3 size: 15 residues. These data are taken from a study of regulatory T cells in long-lasting Graves disease. This sample's time point: newly diagnosed GD, antithyroid drugs for less than 3 months. Isolated PBMC RNA provided the starting material for the TCR library. Arm-PCR with iRepertoire HTBI primers amplified the CDR3 regions for these TCR beta libraries. Using its own MiXCR run on the multiplex PCR reads, TCRdb lists one record per CDR3 protein. This repertoire shows about 540,000 distinct CDR3 sequences, roughly 12% found once; its top ten account for 8.5% to 10%. These same data were also listed under a study on T cells in Graves' hyperthyroidism and ophthalmopathy.

Material: peripheral blood mononuclear cells (PBMCs), obtained at new diagnosis, from a patient treated with antithyroid drugs. The clonotype originates from a man aged 30-40 years with Graves disease. The V call is TRBV6-1, the J call TRBJ2-1; 7 bases match TRBD2. The CDR3 sequence: CASPSGTGAYNEQFF. DNA of the CDR3: TGTGCCAGCCCGAGCGGGACCGGCGCTTACAATGAGCAGTTCTTC.